Each of the 29 T cell receptor beta chains below was sequenced from the same sample in a study of CD8 T cells in Susac syndrome. RNA, at about 0.5 to 1 ug, was reverse transcribed with random hexamers. TCRdb re-called the immunoSEQ multiplex PCR reads with MiXCR, one entry per CDR3 protein. The profile shows some 150,000 distinct CDR3 sequences, approximately 95% of them singletons. Sequencing was performed on CD4+ T cells from PBMCs. These TCRs come from a human donor with Susac syndrome.

This sequence joins TRBV29-1 and TRBJ2-3; D call uncertain. Germline lookup yields CDR1 SQVTM and CDR2 ANQGSEA. Trimming shortened V by 6 bases and J by 3 bases, and 10 bases separated the two germline ends. The CDR3 has 12 residues. CDR3 amino acids: CSVRPGTDTQYF. CDR3 sequence (DNA): TGCAGCGTCCGTCCGGGTACAGATACGCAGTATTTT.

The chain is built from TRBV20-1 and TRBJ2-5; possible D gene TRBD2, 7 bases. V was pared by 6 bases and J by 4 bases, with 21 bases between. This CDR3 region has 15 residues. The germline gives CDR1 DFQATT, CDR2 SNEGSKA (reference sequence). In nucleotides, the CDR3 is TGCAGTGCCCTAGACCGCCGGGGGGCGGGAGAGACCCAGTACTTC. This sequence encodes CSALDRRGAGETQYF.

This clonotype was observed a few times. The genes are TRBV27 and TRBJ2-1; D is ambiguous. This CDR3 has 14 amino acids. Germline V gene sequence: CDR1 MNHEY, CDR2 SMNVEV (reference sequence). V lost 3 bases and J lost 2, with 8 bases in between. CDR3 region: CASSFPGPYNEQFF. The DNA for the CDR3 is TGTGCCAGCAGTTTTCCGGGCCCCTACAATGAGCAGTTCTTC.

CDR3 residues: CASSLTDPRATDTQYF. The CDR3 bases are TGTGCCAGCAGCTTAACAGACCCCAGGGCCACAGATACGCAGTATTTT. V gene TRBV7-8 combines with J gene TRBJ2-3; D may be TRBD1 (5 bases). This CDR3 has 16 residues. The V gene's germline CDR1 is SGHVS and CDR2 FQNEAQ. Between the trimmed V and J ends, which lost 2 bases and 2 bases, there was a span of 14 bases.

The V gene is TRBV9, the J gene TRBJ2-2; 10 positions match TRBD2. This CDR3 is built from 17 residues. Germline loops: CDR1 SGDLS, CDR2 YYNGEE. V gave up 0 bases and J gave up 2 bases; unmatched junction bases: 4. The CDR3 spells CASSVVGLASNTGELFF. The CDR3, as DNA: TGTGCCAGCAGCGTAGTGGGACTAGCGAGCAACACCGGGGAGCTGTTTTTT.

V gene TRBV29-1 combines with J gene TRBJ2-3; D gene uncertain. This CDR3 is 9 amino acids long. Germline V lookup: CDR1 SQVTM, CDR2 ANQGSEA. Trimming left V 0 bases short and J 14 bases short, with 6 bases between. Written as DNA, the CDR3 is TGCAGCGTTGAAGATCGGGCGTATTTT. Encoded protein: CSVEDRAYF.

The rearrangement joins TRBV21-1 to TRBJ1-2; the table's D call, TRBD1, has no DNA check behind it. TRBV21-1 is a known pseudogene. This CDR3 comprises 18 residues. The CDR3 DNA is TGTGCCAGCAGCAAAAAGTCAATCAGGGACCCACTCAGCTATGGCTACACCTTC. Its translation: CASSKKSIRDPLSYGYTF.

This clonotype was picked up one time. The V and J genes are TRBV20-1 and TRBJ1-1, with D possibly matching TRBD1 (5 bases). Germline loops: CDR1 DFQATT, CDR2 SNEGSKA (reference sequence). Trimming left V 8 bases short and J 1 base short, with 8 bases between. This CDR3 has 11 residues. In DNA, the CDR3 is TGCAGTTGGGGGGGGAACACTGAAGCTTTCTTT. It codes for CSWGGNTEAFF.

The CDR3 DNA sequence: TGTGCCAGCACCCCAACGGAAGGGATGAACACTGAAGCTTTCTTT. Residues: CASTPTEGMNTEAFF. The genes are TRBV9 and TRBJ1-1; D gene ambiguous. From germline, CDR1 is SGDLS and CDR2 YYNGEE. This CDR3 is 15 amino acids long. V lost 6 bases and J 0 bases, leaving 15 bases between the germline ends.

The rearrangement uses TRBV20-1 and TRBJ2-1; TRBD2 matches 12 bases. This CDR3 region has 16 residues. V lost 6 bases to trimming and J lost 4 bases; unmatched junction nucleotides: 10. Looked up from germline, CDR1 is DFQATT and CDR2 is SNEGSKA (reference sequence). The DNA of the CDR3 is TGCAGTGCCCCCACTAGCGGGGGGCCGTTTTACAATGAGCAGTTCTTC. Its protein is CSAPTSGGPFYNEQFF.

The chain has TRBV12-3 or TRBV12-4 and TRBJ2-3; D is possibly TRBD1 (6 bases). The CDR3 is made up of 14 amino acids. V was pared by 4 bases and J by 6 bases, with 14 bases between. CDR3 amino acids: CASSYLQGSDTQYF. The CDR3 bases are TGTGCCAGCAGTTATCTACAGGGATCGGATACGCAGTATTTT.

This chain joins TRBV10-3 and TRBJ2-1; 10 bases agree with TRBD2. This CDR3 has 18 amino acids. CDR1 and CDR2 (germline): ENHRY, SYGVKD. After removal of 3 bases from V and 10 bases from J, the junction contained 18 bases not matched to a gene. This chain's CDR3 is CAISDRVGSGGAHSEQFF. The CDR3 DNA sequence: TGTGCCATCAGTGATAGAGTTGGGAGCGGGGGGGCCCATTCCGAGCAGTTCTTC.

The chain couples TRBV5-1 to TRBJ1-1; D is unresolved. Trimming removed 4 bases from V and 0 bases from J, with 7 bases in between. Germline V gene lookup returns CDR1 SGHRS and CDR2 YFSETQ. The CDR3 loop spans 13 amino acids. The chain's CDR3 is CASSGVVNTEAFF. CDR3 sequence (DNA): TGCGCCAGCAGCGGAGTAGTGAACACTGAAGCTTTCTTT.

This chain uses TRBV20-1 with TRBJ2-7; TRBD1 matches at 7 bases. V was pared by 0 bases and J by 3 bases, with 2 bases of the junction left unmatched. The CDR3 is 13 residues long. Germline values: CDR1 DFQATT, CDR2 SNEGSKA (reference sequence). The CDR3 DNA follows: TGCAGTGCTAGAGAGACAGGGCTCTACGAGCAGTACTTC. Its protein is CSARETGLYEQYF.

The count of this clonotype is one. CDR3 DNA sequence: TGTGCCAGCAGCACCGGACAGGGGTACACTGAAGCTTTCTTT. Protein product: CASSTGQGYTEAFF. The V and J genes are TRBV9 and TRBJ1-1, with TRBD1 matching over 9 bases. Germline V gene sequence: CDR1 SGDLS, CDR2 YYNGEE. The V and J ends lost 4 bases and 3 bases, in that order; junction bases with no gene match: 4. There are 14 residues in the CDR3.

V usage is TRBV7-9 and J usage is TRBJ2-3; tentative D call: TRBD1 (6 bases). This CDR3 has 13 amino acids. V was cut by 5 bases and J by 6 bases, with 12 bases left in between. Germline V gene lookup returns CDR1 SEHNR and CDR2 FQNEAQ (reference sequence). CDR3 in amino acids: CASSQQGRDTQYF. DNA for the CDR3: TGTGCCAGCAGCCAGCAGGGGCGCGATACGCAGTATTTT.

This rearrangement joins TRBV4-3 to TRBJ2-7; D gene unclear. The CDR3 has 17 amino acids. The V gene's germline CDR1 is LGHNA and CDR2 YSLEER. Trimming removed 0 bases from V and 5 bases from J, with 20 bases in between. Written as DNA, the CDR3 is TGCGCCAGCAGCCAAGAAAATCCCAGTTCGATTCGCGACGAGCAGTACTTC. Protein product: CASSQENPSSIRDEQYF.

The rearrangement links TRBV28 to TRBJ1-4; D unresolved. The CDR3 consists of 13 residues. Trimming took 7 bases from V and 4 from J, leaving 10 bases between them. The germline gives CDR1 MDHEN, CDR2 SYDVKM. The CDR3 here is CASKGPINEKLFF. The CDR3 DNA follows: TGTGCCAGCAAAGGGCCCATTAATGAAAAACTGTTTTTT.

The chain combines TRBV7-9 with TRBJ2-7; D ambiguous. Germline-derived CDR1 and CDR2 are SEHNR and FQNEAQ (reference sequence). CDR3 length equals 12 residues. V lost 0 bases to trimming and J lost 7 bases, with 7 bases between them. This CDR3 is CASSLALGEQYF. The CDR3 coding sequence is TGTGCCAGCAGCTTAGCCCTCGGGGAGCAGTACTTC. The full variable domain, its missing parts supplied by reference TRBV7-9 and TRBJ2-7, is DTGVSQNPRHKITKRGQNVTFRCDPISEHNRLYWYRQTLGQGPEFLTYFQNEAQLEKSRLLSDRFSAERPKGSFSTLEIQRTEQGDSAMYLCASSLALGEQYFGPGTRLTVT.

The V gene is TRBV24-1, the J gene TRBJ2-1; TRBD2 is a possible D gene (6 bases). The length of the CDR3 is 16 residues. The germline V gene encodes CDR1 KGHDR and CDR2 SFDVKD. V was clipped by 3 bases and J by 6 bases, with 17 bases between them. The CDR3 DNA sequence: TGTGCCACCAGTGATCCCGGCCCGGAGGGGTCCAATGAGCAGTTCTTC. It translates to CATSDPGPEGSNEQFF.

This sequence joins TRBV12-3 or TRBV12-4 and TRBJ1-2, with a tentative D call TRBD1 (5 bases). V lost 8 bases, J lost 2 bases, and 12 bases lay in between. The CDR3 has 13 residues. The DNA of the CDR3 is TGTGCCAGCGCCCAGACAGAGAACTATGGCTACACCTTC. Encoded protein: CASAQTENYGYTF.

This sequence joins TRBV20-1 and TRBJ1-5, with D possibly matching TRBD1 (6 bases). Between the trimmed V and J ends, which lost 6 bases and 7 bases, there was a span of 16 bases. The CDR3 runs to 13 residues. Germline V lookup: CDR1 DFQATT, CDR2 SNEGSKA (reference sequence). CDR3 protein: CSATTGLEQPQHF. The CDR3 DNA reads as TGCAGTGCAACGACAGGTCTGGAACAGCCCCAGCATTTT.

CDR3 amino acids: CASSLVPSGISDTQYF. In DNA form, the CDR3 reads TGTGCCAGCAGCTTAGTGCCTAGCGGGATTTCAGATACGCAGTATTTT. This chain uses TRBV7-9 with TRBJ2-3, with TRBD2 matching over 9 bases. V lost 1 base to trimming and J lost 4 bases; unmatched junction nucleotides: 6. CDR3 length: 16 amino acids. The germline gives CDR1 SEHNR, CDR2 FQNEAQ (reference sequence).

The V gene is TRBV12-3 or TRBV12-4, the J gene TRBJ2-6; 9 nucleotides align to TRBD1. The V gene end was trimmed by 2 bases and the J gene end by 4 bases; junction bases not matched to a gene: 12. The CDR3 extends over 19 amino acids. The CDR3 sequence is CASSLLPQGALRGANVLTF. Here the CDR3 DNA reads TGTGCCAGCAGTTTATTACCACAGGGGGCACTCCGGGGGGCCAACGTCCTGACTTTC.

The chain carries TRBV4-1 and TRBJ2-7, with D perhaps being TRBD1 or TRBD2 (5 bases each). The CDR3 sequence is 15 residues long. Germline CDR1 reads MGHRA; CDR2 reads YSYEKL. V shed 4 bases and J shed 1 base, with 14 bases lying between them. The CDR3 sequence: CASSPDEGRSYEQYF. In DNA form, the CDR3 reads TGCGCCAGCAGCCCCGACGAGGGGAGATCCTACGAGCAGTACTTC.

The chain employs TRBV18 and TRBJ1-2; D unclear. The germline CDR1 and CDR2 sequences are KGHSH and LQKENI. With 2 bases removed from V and 1 base from J, the gap between germline ends came to 14 bases. This CDR3 has 16 residues. CDR3 bases: TGTGCCAGCTCACCATACGCAGAACCGATTAACTATGGCTACACCTTC. Residues: CASSPYAEPINYGYTF.

The chain joins TRBV5-8 to TRBJ2-2, with TRBD1 as a possible D gene (5 bases). CDR3 length: 12 residues. Germline CDR1 and CDR2: SGHTS and YDEGEE. Trimming took off 1 base at V and 7 bases at J, with 5 bases between the two ends. The CDR3, as DNA: TGTGCCAGCAGCTTGAGGGGCGGGGAGCTGTTTTTT. This translates into CASSLRGGELFF.

This rearrangement joins TRBV5-6 to TRBJ2-4; 9 bases map to TRBD1. This CDR3 spans 15 amino acids. The germline V gene has CDR1 SGHDT and CDR2 YYEEEE. V shed 0 bases, J shed 7 bases, and the junction held 5 bases outside the gene matches. The CDR3 is CASSLAGTGWNIQYF. CDR3 sequence (DNA): TGTGCCAGCAGCTTGGCGGGGACAGGGTGGAACATTCAGTACTTC. The full variable domain, in which reference TRBV5-6 and TRBJ2-4 provide the parts outside the CDR3, is DAGVTQSPTHLIKTRGQQVTLRCSPKSGHDTVSWYQQALGQGPQFIFQYYEEEERQRGNFPDRFSGHQFPNYSSELNVNALLLGDSALYLCASSLAGTGWNIQYFGAGTRLSVL.

The chain recombines TRBV10-1 with TRBJ1-1, with D possibly matching TRBD1 (6 bases). Germline CDR1 is WNHNN and CDR2 is SYGVQD (reference sequence). The CDR3 is 13 residues long. V was shortened by 6 bases and J by 1 base, with 9 bases between the two germline ends. The CDR3 protein is CASRDSQNTEAFF. The CDR3 DNA reads TGCGCCAGCAGGGACAGCCAGAACACTGAAGCTTTCTTT.